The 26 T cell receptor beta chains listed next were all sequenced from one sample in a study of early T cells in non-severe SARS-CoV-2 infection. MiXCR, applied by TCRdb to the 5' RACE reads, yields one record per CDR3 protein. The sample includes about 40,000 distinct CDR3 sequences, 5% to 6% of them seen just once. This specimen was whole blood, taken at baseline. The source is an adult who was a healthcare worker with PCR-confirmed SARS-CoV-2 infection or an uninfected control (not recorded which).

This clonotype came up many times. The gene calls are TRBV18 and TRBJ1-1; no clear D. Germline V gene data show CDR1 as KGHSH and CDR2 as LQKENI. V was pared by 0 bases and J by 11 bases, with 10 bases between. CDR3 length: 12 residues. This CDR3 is CASSPPMGEAFF. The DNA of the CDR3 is TGTGCCAGCTCACCACCCATGGGAGAGGCTTTCTTT.

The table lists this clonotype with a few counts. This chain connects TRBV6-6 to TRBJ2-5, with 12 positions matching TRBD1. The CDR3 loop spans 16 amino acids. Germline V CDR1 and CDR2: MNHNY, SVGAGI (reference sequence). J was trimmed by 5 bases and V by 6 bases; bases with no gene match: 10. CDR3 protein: CASRVYWDRGHETQYF. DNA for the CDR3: TGTGCCAGCAGGGTATATTGGGACAGGGGGCATGAGACCCAGTACTTC.

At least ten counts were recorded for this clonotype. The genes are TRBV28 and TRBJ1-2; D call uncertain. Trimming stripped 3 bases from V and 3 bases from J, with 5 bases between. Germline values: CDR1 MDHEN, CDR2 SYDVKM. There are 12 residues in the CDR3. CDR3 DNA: TGTGCCAGCAGTTTCCGGGACTATGGCTACACCTTC. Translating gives CASSFRDYGYTF.

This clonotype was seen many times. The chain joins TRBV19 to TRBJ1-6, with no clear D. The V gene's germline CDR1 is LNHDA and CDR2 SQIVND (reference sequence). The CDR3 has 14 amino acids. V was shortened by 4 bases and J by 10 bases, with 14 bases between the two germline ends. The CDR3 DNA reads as TGTGCCAGTAGTAGTGAGCACCCGCGGTCACCCCTCCACTTT. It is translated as CASSSEHPRSPLHF.

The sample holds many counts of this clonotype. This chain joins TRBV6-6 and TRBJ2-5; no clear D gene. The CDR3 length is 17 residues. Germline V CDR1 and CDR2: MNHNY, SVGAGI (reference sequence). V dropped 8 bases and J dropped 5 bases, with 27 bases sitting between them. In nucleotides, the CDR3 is TGTGCCAGCTCCCCGATCACACGAACCGGTGGCCCTGAGACCCAGTACTTC. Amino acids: CASSPITRTGGPETQYF.

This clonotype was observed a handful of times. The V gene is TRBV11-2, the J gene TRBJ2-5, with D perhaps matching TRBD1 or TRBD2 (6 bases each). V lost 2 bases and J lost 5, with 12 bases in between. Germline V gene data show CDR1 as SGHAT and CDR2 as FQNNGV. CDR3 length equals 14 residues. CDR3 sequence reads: CASSLSGARETQYF. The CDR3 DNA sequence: TGTGCCAGCAGCTTATCGGGGGCGCGGGAGACCCAGTACTTC.

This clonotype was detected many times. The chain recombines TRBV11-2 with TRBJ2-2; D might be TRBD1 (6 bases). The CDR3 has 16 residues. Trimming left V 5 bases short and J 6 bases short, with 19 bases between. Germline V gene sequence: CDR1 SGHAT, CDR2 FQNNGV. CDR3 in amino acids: CASSVTGTSNAGELFF. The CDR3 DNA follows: TGTGCCAGCAGCGTTACCGGGACATCTAACGCCGGGGAGCTGTTTTTT.

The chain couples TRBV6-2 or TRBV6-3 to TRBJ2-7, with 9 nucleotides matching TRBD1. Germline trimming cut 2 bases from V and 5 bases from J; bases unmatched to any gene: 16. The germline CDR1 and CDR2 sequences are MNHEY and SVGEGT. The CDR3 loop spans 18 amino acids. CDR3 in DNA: TGTGCCAGCAGTTACCACGACAGGGGGACTCCCCCTGGGAACGAGCAGTACGTC. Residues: CASSYHDRGTPPGNEQYV.

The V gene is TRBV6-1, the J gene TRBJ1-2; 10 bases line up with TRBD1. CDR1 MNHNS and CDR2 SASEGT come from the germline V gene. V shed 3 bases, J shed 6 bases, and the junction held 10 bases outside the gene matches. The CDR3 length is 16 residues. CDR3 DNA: TGTGCCAGCAGTGAGTACCTGGACAGGGGGAGAGATGGCTACACCTTC. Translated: CASSEYLDRGRDGYTF.

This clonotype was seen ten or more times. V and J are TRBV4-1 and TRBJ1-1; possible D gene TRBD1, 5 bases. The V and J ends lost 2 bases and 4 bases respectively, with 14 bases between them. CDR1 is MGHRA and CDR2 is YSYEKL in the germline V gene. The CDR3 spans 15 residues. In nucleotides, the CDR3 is TGCGCCAGCAGCCAATCCTCCAGGGCGGGCACTGAAGCTTTCTTT. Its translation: CASSQSSRAGTEAFF.

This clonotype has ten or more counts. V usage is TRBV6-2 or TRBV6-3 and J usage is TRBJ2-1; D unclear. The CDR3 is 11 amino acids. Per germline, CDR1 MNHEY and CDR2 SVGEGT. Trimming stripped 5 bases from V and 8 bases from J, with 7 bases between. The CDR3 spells CASSGFDEQFF. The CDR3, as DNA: TGTGCCAGCAGTGGTTTCGATGAGCAGTTCTTC.

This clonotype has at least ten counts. The CDR3 DNA reads as TGTGCCAGCAGCTGGACAGGGCCCGGGGAGCTGTTTTTT. Encoded protein: CASSWTGPGELFF. The chain is built from TRBV7-9 and TRBJ2-2; TRBD1 aligns across 8 bases. Germline V gene data show CDR1 as SEHNR and CDR2 as FQNEAQ (reference sequence). This CDR3 is built from 13 residues. V trimming: 4 bases; J trimming: 6 bases; junction bases outside the gene matches: 1.

The CDR3 region is CASSSTGTPQETQYF. The DNA for the CDR3 is TGTGCCAGCAGCTCGACTGGCACCCCCCAAGAGACCCAGTACTTC. This chain connects TRBV11-2 to TRBJ2-5; D is unclear. Germline V gene data show CDR1 as SGHAT and CDR2 as FQNNGV. The ends were cut back, 4 bases at V and 1 base at J, with 13 bases in the middle. The CDR3 loop spans 15 amino acids.

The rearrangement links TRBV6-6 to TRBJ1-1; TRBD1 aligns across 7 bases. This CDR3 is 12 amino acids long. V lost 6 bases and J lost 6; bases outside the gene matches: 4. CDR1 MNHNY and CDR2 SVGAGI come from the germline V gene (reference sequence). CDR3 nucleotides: TGTGCCAGCAGACCACAGGGGTCTGAAGCTTTCTTT. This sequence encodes CASRPQGSEAFF.

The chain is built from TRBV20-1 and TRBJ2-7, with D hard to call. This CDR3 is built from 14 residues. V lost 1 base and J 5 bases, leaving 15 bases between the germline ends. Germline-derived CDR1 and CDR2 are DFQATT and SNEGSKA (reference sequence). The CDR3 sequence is CSARASVLLNEQYF. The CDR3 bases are TGCAGTGCTAGAGCCTCCGTTTTGCTGAACGAGCAGTACTTC.

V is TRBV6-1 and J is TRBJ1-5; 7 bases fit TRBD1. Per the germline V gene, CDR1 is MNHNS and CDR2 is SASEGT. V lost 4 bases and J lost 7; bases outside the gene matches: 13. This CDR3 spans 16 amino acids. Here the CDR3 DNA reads TGTGCCAGCAGTGGCCCAAGACAGGGAGGGGCACAGCCCCAGCATTTT. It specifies CASSGPRQGGAQPQHF.

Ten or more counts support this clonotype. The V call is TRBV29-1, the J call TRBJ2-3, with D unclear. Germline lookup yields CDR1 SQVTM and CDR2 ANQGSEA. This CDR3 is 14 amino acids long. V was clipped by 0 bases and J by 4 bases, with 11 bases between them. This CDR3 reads CSVEDPSPADTQYF. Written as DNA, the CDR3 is TGCAGCGTTGAAGATCCCAGCCCCGCAGATACGCAGTATTTT.

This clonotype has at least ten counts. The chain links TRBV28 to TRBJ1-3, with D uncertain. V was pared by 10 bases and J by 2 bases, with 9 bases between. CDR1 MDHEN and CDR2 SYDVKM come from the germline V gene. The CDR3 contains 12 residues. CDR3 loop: CATGTPGNTIYF. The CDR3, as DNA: TGTGCCACCGGAACACCTGGAAACACCATATATTTT.

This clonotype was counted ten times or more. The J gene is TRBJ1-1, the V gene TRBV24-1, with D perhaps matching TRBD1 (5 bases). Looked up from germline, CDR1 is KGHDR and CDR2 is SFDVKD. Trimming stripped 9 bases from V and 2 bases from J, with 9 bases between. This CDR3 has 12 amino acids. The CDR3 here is CATQGTNTEAFF. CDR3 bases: TGTGCCACCCAGGGTACCAACACTGAAGCTTTCTTT.

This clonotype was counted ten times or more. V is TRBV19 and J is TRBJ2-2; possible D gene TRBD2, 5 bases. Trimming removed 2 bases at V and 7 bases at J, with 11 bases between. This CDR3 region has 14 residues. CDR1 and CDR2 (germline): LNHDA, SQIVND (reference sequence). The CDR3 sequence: CASSIRGDGGELFF. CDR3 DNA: TGTGCCAGTAGTATACGGGGTGACGGCGGGGAGCTGTTTTTT.

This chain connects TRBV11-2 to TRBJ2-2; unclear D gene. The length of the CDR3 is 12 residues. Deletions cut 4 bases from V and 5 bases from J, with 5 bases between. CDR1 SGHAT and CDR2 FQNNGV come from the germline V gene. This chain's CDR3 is CASSSMTGELFF. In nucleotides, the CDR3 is TGTGCCAGCAGCTCGATGACCGGGGAGCTGTTTTTT.

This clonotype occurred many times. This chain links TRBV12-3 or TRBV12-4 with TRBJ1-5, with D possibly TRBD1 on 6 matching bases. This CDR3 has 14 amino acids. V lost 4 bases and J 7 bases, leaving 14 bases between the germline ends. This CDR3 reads CASSSYRAGQPQHF. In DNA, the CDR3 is TGTGCCAGCAGTTCTTACAGGGCCGGCCAGCCCCAGCATTTT.

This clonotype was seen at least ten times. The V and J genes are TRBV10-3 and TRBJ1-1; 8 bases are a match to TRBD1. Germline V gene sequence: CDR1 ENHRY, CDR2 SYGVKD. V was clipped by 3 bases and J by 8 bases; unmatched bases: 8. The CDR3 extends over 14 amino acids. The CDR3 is CAISDRGRKSEAFF. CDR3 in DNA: TGTGCCATCAGTGACAGGGGGCGAAAATCCGAAGCTTTCTTT.

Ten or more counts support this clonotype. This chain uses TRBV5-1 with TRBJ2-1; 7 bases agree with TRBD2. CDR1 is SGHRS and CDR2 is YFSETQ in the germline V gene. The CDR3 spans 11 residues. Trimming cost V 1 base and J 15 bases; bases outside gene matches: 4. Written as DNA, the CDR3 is TGCGCCAGCAGCTTGCAGCGGGGTCTGTTCTTC. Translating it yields CASSLQRGLFF.

DNA of the CDR3: TGTGCCAGCAGTTTAATGCTAGTCGATACGCAGTATTTT. Translated, it gives CASSLMLVDTQYF. J is TRBJ2-3 and V is TRBV27, with unresolved D. The germline V gene encodes CDR1 MNHEY and CDR2 SMNVEV (reference sequence). With 2 bases removed from V and 6 bases from J, the gap between germline ends came to 9 bases. There are 13 residues in the CDR3.

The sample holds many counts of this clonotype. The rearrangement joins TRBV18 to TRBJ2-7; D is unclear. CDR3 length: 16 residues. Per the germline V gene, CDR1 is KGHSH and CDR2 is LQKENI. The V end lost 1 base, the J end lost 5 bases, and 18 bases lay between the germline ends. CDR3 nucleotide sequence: TGTGCCAGCTCACCACTTCCCGACATGCCCAAGGACGAGCAGTACGTC. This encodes CASSPLPDMPKDEQYV.